These 29 T cell receptor beta chains originate from one sample sequenced in a study of early stage breast cancer tumors. The protocol was immunoSEQ multiplex PCR, while the TCRdb copy is restricted to in-frame clones and leaves out a portion. This sample has some 20,000 clones, with over 70% found just once. The sequencing input was blood. The origin of the receptors is a person aged 65 to 85 with breast cancer.

CDR3 sequence (DNA): TGTGCCTCAGGACAGGCACCTTATGGCTACACCTTC. This sequence encodes CASGQAPYGYTF. The chain links TRBV30 to TRBJ1-2, with 7 bases lining up with TRBD1. The CDR3 is made up of 12 amino acids. Germline CDR1 reads GTSNPN; CDR2 reads SVGIG (reference sequence). Trimming removed 7 bases from V and 5 bases from J; junction bases left unmatched: 7. The variable domain in full, with the rest retrieved from reference TRBV30 and TRBJ1-2, is SQTIHQWPATLVQPVGSPLSLECTVEGTSNPNLYWYRQAAGRGLQLLFYSVGIGQISSEVPQNLSASRPQDRQFILSSKKLLLSDSGFYLCASGQAPYGYTFGSGTRLTVV.

The V and J genes are TRBV29-1 and TRBJ1-2, with TRBD1 matching over 11 bases. Trimming removed 0 bases from V and 7 bases from J; junction bases left unmatched: 7. Per germline, CDR1 SQVTM and CDR2 ANQGSEA. CDR3 size: 15 residues. As DNA, the CDR3 is TGCAGCGTTGAAGATCGGGACAGGGGGTTTTGTGGCTACACCTTC. Its translation is CSVEDRDRGFCGYTF.

This rearrangement joins TRBV28 to TRBJ1-4; 8 positions agree with TRBD1. This CDR3 has 15 amino acids. The V gene's germline CDR1 is MDHEN and CDR2 SYDVKM. The ends lost 5 bases at V and 5 bases at J; junction bases unmatched: 7. This CDR3 reads CASSGQGLGNEKLFF. In nucleotides, the CDR3 is TGTGCCAGCAGTGGACAGGGTCTCGGGAATGAAAAACTGTTTTTT.

This clone appeared a single time. The rearrangement links TRBV10-3 to TRBJ2-7; 9 bases map to TRBD1. CDR3 length equals 13 residues. The V and J ends lost 7 bases and 5 bases, in that order; junction bases with no gene match: 6. Germline values: CDR1 ENHRY, CDR2 SYGVKD. The CDR3 protein is CAINSGTGNEQYF. CDR3 DNA sequence: TGTGCCATCAACTCCGGGACAGGGAACGAGCAGTACTTC.

CDR3 bases: TGCGCCAGCAGCCATAACAGGGGGAATCAGCCCCAGCATTTT. Amino acid sequence: CASSHNRGNQPQHF. The chain links TRBV4-1 to TRBJ1-5, with 8 bases identical to TRBD1. V lost 3 bases and J lost 4; bases outside the gene matches: 2. The CDR3 is 14 amino acids. Germline-derived CDR1 and CDR2 are MGHRA and YSYEKL.

This clone was seen a single time. J is TRBJ2-1 and V is TRBV29-1, with D unresolved. Germline assignment: CDR1 SQVTM and CDR2 ANQGSEA. The CDR3 length is 11 residues. The ends were cut back, 4 bases at V and 6 bases at J, with 7 bases in the middle. This CDR3 is CSVGNSNEQFF. DNA for the CDR3: TGCAGCGTTGGTAACAGCAATGAGCAGTTCTTC.

V and J are TRBV28 and TRBJ2-7; D not resolved. The CDR3 consists of 14 residues. The germline CDR1 and CDR2 sequences are MDHEN and SYDVKM. Trimming pared 10 bases from V and 1 base from J, leaving 17 bases between. CDR3 sequence: CATIVPGYSYEQYF. CDR3 bases: TGTGCCACCATTGTACCGGGTTATTCCTACGAGCAGTACTTC.

This chain connects TRBV6-1 to TRBJ2-1; TRBD2 is a possible D gene (5 bases). The CDR3 totals 15 residues. Germline V CDR1 and CDR2: MNHNS, SASEGT. V was shortened by 1 base and J by 8 bases, with 15 bases between the two germline ends. Here the CDR3 reads CASSEGAGVLDEQFF. The DNA of the CDR3 is TGTGCCAGCAGTGAAGGGGCCGGGGTTCTCGATGAGCAGTTCTTC.

The genes are TRBV5-1 and TRBJ2-5; 15 bases fit TRBD2. With 4 bases clipped from V and 4 bases from J, the junction kept 8 bases outside the gene matches. The length of the CDR3 is 17 residues. Germline V CDR1 and CDR2: SGHRS, YFSETQ. This CDR3 reads CASSLSGTSGGRETQYF. CDR3 coding DNA: TGCGCCAGCAGCCTATCCGGGACTAGCGGGGGGCGAGAGACCCAGTACTTC.

The chain uses TRBV5-4 and TRBJ2-3; TRBD2 agrees at 11 bases. The CDR3 totals 16 residues. V trimming: 6 bases; J trimming: 2 bases; junction bases outside the gene matches: 8. Germline assignment: CDR1 SGHNT and CDR2 YYREEE (reference sequence). The CDR3 coding sequence is TGTGCCAGCATCGACGGACTAGCGGGCCCCACAGATACGCAGTATTTT. Translated: CASIDGLAGPTDTQYF. The full variable domain, rest sourced from reference TRBV5-4 and TRBJ2-3, is ETGVTQSPTHLIKTRGQQVTLRCSSQSGHNTVSWYQQALGQGPQFIFQYYREEENGRGNFPPRFSGLQFPNYSSELNVNALELDDSALYLCASIDGLAGPTDTQYFGPGTRLTVL.

The chain links TRBV6-5 to TRBJ1-5; 10 nucleotides match TRBD1. The CDR3 spans 14 residues. V was pared by 5 bases and J by 6 bases, with 4 bases of the junction left unmatched. Germline values: CDR1 MNHEY, CDR2 SVGAGI. DNA of the CDR3: TGTGCCAGCAGTCAGACAGGGGGCGGTCAGCCCCAGCATTTT. Its protein is CASSQTGGGQPQHF.

In this sample, this clone turned up once. The rearrangement joins TRBV11-2 to TRBJ2-3; D gene ambiguous. Germline-derived CDR1 and CDR2 are SGHAT and FQNNGV. The CDR3 runs 15 residues. Trimming cost V 1 base and J 0 bases, with 8 bases left between them. CDR3 bases: TGTGCCAGCAGCTTAGGTCCAGGCAGCACAGATACGCAGTATTTT. It translates to CASSLGPGSTDTQYF.

The chain has TRBV6-4 and TRBJ1-1; 9 bases are a match to TRBD1. J was trimmed by 4 bases and V by 8 bases; bases with no gene match: 11. The germline CDR1 and CDR2 sequences are MRHNA and SNTAGT. The CDR3 has 15 residues. CDR3 in DNA: TGTGCCAGCCCCCGGGACAGGGAGGTGATCACTGAAGCTTTCTTT. Translated: CASPRDREVITEAFF.

This clone was recorded once. V usage is TRBV7-3 and J usage is TRBJ2-1, with 9 nucleotides matching TRBD1. The trim removed 4 bases at V and 8 bases at J, leaving 12 bases unmatched. CDR1 and CDR2 (germline): SGHTA, FQGTGA. The CDR3 covers 16 residues. CDR3 protein: CASSSPGQGLSDEQFF. The DNA of the CDR3 is TGTGCCAGCAGCTCTCCGGGACAGGGTCTTTCCGATGAGCAGTTCTTC.

The chain carries TRBV7-2 and TRBJ1-5, with D hard to call. CDR3 size: 14 residues. The V gene's germline CDR1 is SGHTA and CDR2 FQGNSA. Trimming pared 5 bases from V and 4 bases from J, leaving 12 bases between. CDR3 protein: CASSGLDGNQPQHF. The CDR3 DNA follows: TGTGCCAGCAGCGGCCTCGACGGGAATCAGCCCCAGCATTTT. Variable domain in full (rest from reference TRBV7-2 and TRBJ1-5): GAGVSQSPSNKVTEKGKDVELRCDPISGHTALYWYRQSLGQGLEFLIYFQGNSAPDKSGLPSDRFSAERTGGSVSTLTIQRTQQEDSAVYLCASSGLDGNQPQHFGDGTRLSIL.

The V gene is TRBV5-4, the J gene TRBJ2-7, with 7 nucleotides matching TRBD1. The CDR3 contains 16 residues. V was pared by 4 bases and J by 3 bases, with 13 bases of the junction left unmatched. Germline V CDR1 and CDR2: SGHNT, YYREEE (reference sequence). Here the CDR3 reads CASSKGAEKVGYEQYF. In DNA form, the CDR3 reads TGTGCCAGCAGCAAGGGGGCAGAGAAGGTGGGCTACGAGCAGTACTTC.

The chain joins TRBV25-1 to TRBJ1-1; weak D call: TRBD1 (5 bases). Germline V lookup: CDR1 MGHDK, CDR2 SYGVNS. This CDR3 contains 13 residues. Deletions cut 4 bases from V and 4 bases from J, with 10 bases between. The DNA of the CDR3 is TGTGCCAGCAGTGGCAGGACACTCACTGAAGCTTTCTTT. Encoded protein: CASSGRTLTEAFF. Full variable domain (outside the CDR3, taken from reference TRBV25-1 and TRBJ1-1): EADIYQTPRYLVIGTGKKITLECSQTMGHDKMYWYQQDPGMELHLIHYSYGVNSTEKGDLSSESTVSRIRTEHFPLTLESARPSHTSQYLCASSGRTLTEAFFGQGTRLTVV.

This clone was observed once. V gene TRBV2 combines with J gene TRBJ1-4; D may be TRBD1 (5 bases). V lost 2 bases, J lost 8 bases, and 15 bases lay in between. The CDR3 has 15 residues. Germline V gene data show CDR1 as SNHLY and CDR2 as FYNNEI. CDR3: CASSERTTSREKLFF. As DNA, the CDR3 is TGTGCCAGCAGTGAAAGGACAACCTCGAGGGAAAAACTGTTTTTT. The full variable domain, its missing parts supplied by reference TRBV2 and TRBJ1-4, is EPEVTQTPSHQVTQMGQEVILRCVPISNHLYFYWYRQILGQKVEFLVSFYNNEISEKSEIFDDQFSVERPDGSNFTLKIRSTKLEDSAMYFCASSERTTSREKLFFGSGTQLSVL.

The chain carries TRBV18 and TRBJ1-1; 8 nucleotides match TRBD1. This CDR3 contains 15 residues. After removal of 3 bases from V and 4 bases from J, the junction contained 7 bases not matched to a gene. Looked up from germline, CDR1 is KGHSH and CDR2 is LQKENI. The CDR3 sequence: CASSPSRGQGTEAFF. As DNA, the CDR3 is TGTGCCAGCTCACCTTCCAGGGGGCAGGGCACTGAAGCTTTCTTT.

V usage is TRBV18 and J usage is TRBJ2-5, with TRBD2 matching over 13 bases. This CDR3 has 16 amino acids. V shed 0 bases and J 4 bases; nucleotides not matched to a gene: 2. Germline lookup yields CDR1 KGHSH and CDR2 LQKENI. DNA of the CDR3: TGTGCCAGCTCACCACCCGGACTAGCGGGGGTAGAGACCCAGTACTTC. Its protein product is CASSPPGLAGVETQYF. Based on the CDR3 plus reference TRBV18 and TRBJ2-5, the full variable domain is NAGVMQNPRHLVRRRGQEARLRCSPMKGHSHVYWYRQLPEEGLKFMVYLQKENIIDESGMPKERFSAEFPKEGPSILRIQQVVRGDSAAYFCASSPPGLAGVETQYFGPGTRLLVL.

The chain combines TRBV27 with TRBJ1-2; 8 bases agree with TRBD1. CDR3 length: 13 residues. V gave up 5 bases and J gave up 8 bases; unmatched junction bases: 7. Germline loops: CDR1 MNHEY, CDR2 SMNVEV (reference sequence). The CDR3: CASSLQGAWGYTF. CDR3 DNA: TGTGCCAGCAGTCTCCAGGGGGCATGGGGCTACACCTTC.

The rearrangement joins TRBV28 to TRBJ1-6; TRBD1 matches at 9 bases. CDR1 is MDHEN and CDR2 is SYDVKM in the germline V gene. V shed 2 bases and J 13 bases; nucleotides not matched to a gene: 6. This CDR3 has 14 amino acids. The CDR3 spells CASSLGTGLTPLHF. For the CDR3, the DNA is TGTGCCAGCAGTTTAGGGACAGGGCTTACTCCCCTCCACTTT.

Only one count was recorded for this clone. This chain joins TRBV9 and TRBJ2-5; TRBD1 aligns across 8 bases. Trimming took 3 bases from V and 4 from J; bases not matched to a gene: 5. The CDR3 runs 14 residues. Germline V gene data show CDR1 as SGDLS and CDR2 as YYNGEE. CDR3 DNA: TGTGCCAGCAGCGCCGGACAGGGCTTAGAGACCCAGTACTTC. It specifies CASSAGQGLETQYF.

This chain uses TRBV6-5 with TRBJ1-5; maybe TRBD1 (6 bases). V was pared by 5 bases and J by 0 bases, with 8 bases between. Germline loops: CDR1 MNHEY, CDR2 SVGAGI. The CDR3 spans 14 residues. CDR3 nucleotides: TGTGCCAGCAGTACAGGGTATAGCAATCAGCCCCAGCATTTT. It is translated as CASSTGYSNQPQHF.

This clone was counted once. This rearrangement joins TRBV6-1 to TRBJ1-1; D may be TRBD1 (5 bases). The germline gives CDR1 MNHNS, CDR2 SASEGT. The CDR3 is 14 amino acids. The V end was cut by 2 bases, the J end by 11 bases, with 18 bases between. As DNA, the CDR3 is TGTGCCAGCAGTGAATTGATTTTTGCGGGGCGGGCTTTCTTT. Translation gives CASSELIFAGRAFF.

V is TRBV2 and J is TRBJ1-2; TRBD1 matches at 8 bases. The CDR3 has 14 amino acids. CDR1 and CDR2 (germline): SNHLY, FYNNEI. After removal of 6 bases from V and 4 bases from J, the junction contained 7 bases not matched to a gene. CDR3 sequence: CASSPSTGAYGYTF. In DNA, the CDR3 is TGTGCCAGCAGCCCGTCGACAGGGGCCTATGGCTACACCTTC.

The chain has TRBV5-1 and TRBJ2-1; D possibly corresponds to TRBD1 (6 bases). Germline V gives CDR1 SGHRS, CDR2 YFSETQ. CDR3 length: 13 amino acids. The ends were cut back, 4 bases at V and 5 bases at J, with 10 bases in the middle. CDR3 protein: CASSAGQNNEQFF. Written as DNA, the CDR3 is TGCGCCAGCAGCGCAGGACAGAACAATGAGCAGTTCTTC.

V is TRBV19 and J is TRBJ2-2, with 7 bases that match TRBD1. Germline CDR1 LNHDA, CDR2 SQIVND (reference sequence). The V segment lost 3 bases and the J segment 2 bases; nucleotides outside the gene matches: 3. The CDR3 totals 15 residues. This CDR3 reads CASSIRQGNTGELFF. In DNA form, the CDR3 reads TGTGCCAGTAGTATCAGACAGGGTAACACCGGGGAGCTGTTTTTT.

This clone was detected only a few times. The chain carries TRBV11-2 and TRBJ2-5; no reliable D call. CDR3 length: 13 residues. V was pared by 5 bases and J by 1 base, with 8 bases between. Germline CDR1 SGHAT, CDR2 FQNNGV. The CDR3 DNA reads TGTGCCAGCAGCCCGACGGGCCAAGAGACCCAGTACTTC. Encoded protein: CASSPTGQETQYF.